This TCR beta chain emerged from a study of blood T cell repertoires in COVID-19. Trimming removed 1 base from V and 5 bases from J; junction bases left unmatched: 5. Germline lookup yields CDR1 LGHDT and CDR2 YNNKEL (reference sequence). This CDR3 comprises 15 residues. In the authors' workflow: Counts of nucleated cells, estimated from reference gene primer amplification, were obtained. Clones were sequenced by immunoSEQ multiplex PCR, and TCRdb holds only the in-frame ones, with some missing. V and J calls and clone size are given by that table; D and trimming were obtained from the DNA. The data show around 52,000 clones, about 90% seen once.

The sequencing sample was made of peripheral blood. This receptor was identified in an elderly woman with COVID-19, enrolled during active disease. The chain joins TRBV3-1 (or the pseudogene TRBV3-2) to TRBJ1-3; 7 bases line up with TRBD1. CDR3: CASSQGAGGRNTIYF. DNA of the CDR3: TGTGCCAGCAGCCAAGGCGCAGGGGGGAGAAACACCATATATTTT.